The 19 T cell receptor beta chains given below trace back to one sample, sequenced in a study of beta chain features in type 1 diabetes. Whole-study results and caveats: Significant though moderate, a shortening of TCRB CDR3s appeared in all four CD4+ subsets of Type 1 diabetes patients.

Their target antigens are unknown. The whole isolated RNA underwent reverse transcription, so sequencing captured expressed TCRB transcripts. Clones were sequenced by immunoSEQ multiplex PCR, and TCRdb holds only the in-frame ones, with some missing. This sample has fewer than 350,000 clones, with about 15% found just once. The specimen was naive CD4+ T cells from blood. These receptors all come from a man in his late teens or twenties with type 1 diabetes.

The chain has TRBV6-5 and TRBJ2-7, with D perhaps TRBD1 (6 bases). Germline V gene sequence: CDR1 MNHEY, CDR2 SVGAGI. V lost 0 bases to trimming and J lost 2 bases, with 11 bases between them. This CDR3 has 15 amino acids. The CDR3 sequence: CASSYSSWDTYEQYF. The CDR3 nucleotides read TGTGCCAGCAGTTACTCGTCCTGGGACACCTACGAGCAGTACTTC.

This clone was seen only a few times. The V gene is TRBV15, the J gene TRBJ2-2; D gene unclear. V was pared by 5 bases and J by 2 bases, with 12 bases between. Germline V gene lookup returns CDR1 LNHNV and CDR2 YYDKDF (reference sequence). The CDR3 runs to 15 residues. This CDR3 reads CATSLPRANTGELFF. The CDR3 region has the DNA TGTGCCACCAGCTTGCCCCGCGCAAACACCGGGGAGCTGTTTTTT.

This clone was seen a handful of times. This sequence joins TRBV6-5 and TRBJ1-2; D not certain. This CDR3 has 14 amino acids. Per germline, CDR1 MNHEY and CDR2 SVGAGI. Trimming removed 4 bases at V and 8 bases at J, with 17 bases between. The chain's CDR3 is CASSSPGRAQGYTF. The CDR3 nucleotides are TGTGCCAGCAGTTCCCCGGGGAGGGCACAGGGCTACACCTTC.

Only a few counts were recorded for this clone. The rearrangement uses TRBV29-1 and TRBJ2-3; TRBD1 might be the D (7 bases). The germline gives CDR1 SQVTM, CDR2 ANQGSEA. CDR3 length: 15 amino acids. Trimming took 6 bases from V and 0 from J, leaving 16 bases between them. The CDR3, as DNA: TGCAGCGTATCTCCGACAGGGACTAGCACAGATACGCAGTATTTT. Encoded protein: CSVSPTGTSTDTQYF.

This clone was recorded a few times. The J gene is TRBJ2-2, the V gene TRBV18, with 9 bases lining up with TRBD1. The junction had 6 bases not matched to a gene; V was cut back by 2 bases and J by 5 bases. The CDR3 runs to 16 residues. Germline CDR1 reads KGHSH; CDR2 reads LQKENI. The CDR3 sequence: CASSPMTGGKTGELFF. CDR3 nucleotide sequence: TGTGCCAGCTCACCAATGACAGGGGGAAAGACCGGGGAGCTGTTTTTT.

The chain joins TRBV7-9 to TRBJ2-3, with 9 bases aligning to TRBD2. V lost 3 bases, J lost 0 bases, and 4 bases stayed unmatched. Germline CDR1 and CDR2: SEHNR and FQNEAQ (reference sequence). The CDR3 extends over 16 amino acids. CDR3 sequence reads: CASSLPSGASTDTQYF. The CDR3 DNA is TGTGCCAGCAGCTTGCCTAGCGGGGCGAGCACAGATACGCAGTATTTT.

A few counts support this clone. The gene calls are TRBV4-2 and TRBJ2-1; 9 bases align to TRBD2. Germline-derived CDR1 and CDR2 are LGHNA and YNFKEQ. This CDR3 region has 16 residues. The ends lost 0 bases at V and 8 bases at J; junction bases unmatched: 8. CDR3 sequence (DNA): TGTGCCAGCAGCCAAGATCCGGCTAGCGGGGACCATGAGCAGTTCTTC. The encoded protein is CASSQDPASGDHEQFF.

The table lists this clone with a few counts. V gene TRBV7-9 combines with J gene TRBJ2-5; D perhaps matches TRBD2 (5 bases). The CDR3 extends over 16 amino acids. Germline CDR1 reads SEHNR; CDR2 reads FQNEAQ (reference sequence). V was shortened by 2 bases and J by 3 bases, with 16 bases between the two germline ends. This CDR3 is CASSLPFPAAEETQYF. Written as DNA, the CDR3 is TGTGCCAGCAGCTTACCTTTCCCAGCGGCGGAAGAGACCCAGTACTTC.

The chain joins TRBV27 to TRBJ2-7; perhaps TRBD2 as D (6 bases). The CDR3 totals 16 residues. Trimming stripped 6 bases from V and 4 bases from J, with 22 bases between. Per germline, CDR1 MNHEY and CDR2 SMNVEV (reference sequence). The CDR3 DNA reads TGTGCCAGCAGAACGCTGATCCGGGAGAGGGTTTACGAGCAGTACTTC. This encodes CASRTLIRERVYEQYF.

The chain uses TRBV29-1 and TRBJ2-5; unclear D gene. CDR3 length: 13 amino acids. V lost 0 bases and J 4 bases, leaving 9 bases between the germline ends. Germline V gene data show CDR1 as SQVTM and CDR2 as ANQGSEA. CDR3 nucleotides: TGCAGCGTTGAAGACAGTATCTCAGAGACCCAGTACTTC. It codes for CSVEDSISETQYF. Based on the CDR3 plus reference TRBV29-1 and TRBJ2-5, the full variable domain is SAVISQKPSRDICQRGTSLTIQCQVDSQVTMMFWYRQQPGQSLTLIATANQGSEATYESGFVIDKFPISRPNLTFSTLTVSNMSPEDSSIYLCSVEDSISETQYFGPGTRLLVL.

The CDR3 reads CATGEGQGYTGELFF. The CDR3 DNA reads TGTGCCACCGGAGAGGGACAGGGATACACCGGGGAGCTGTTTTTT. This chain links TRBV7-2 with TRBJ2-2; 9 positions match TRBD1. The CDR3 is 15 amino acids. Trimming took 10 bases from V and 3 from J; bases not matched to a gene: 9. Germline V gene lookup returns CDR1 SGHTA and CDR2 FQGNSA.

The table lists this clone with a few counts. The chain recombines TRBV2 with TRBJ1-2; D perhaps matches TRBD1 (6 bases). From germline, CDR1 is SNHLY and CDR2 FYNNEI. The length of the CDR3 is 14 residues. V lost 1 base to trimming and J lost 4 bases, with 10 bases between them. The CDR3 DNA follows: TGTGCCAGCAGTGAAGGCAGGGGAACCTATGGCTACACCTTC. Its translation: CASSEGRGTYGYTF.

V gene TRBV6-6 combines with J gene TRBJ1-4; D gene uncertain. The germline V gene encodes CDR1 MNHNY and CDR2 SVGAGI (reference sequence). V was cut by 7 bases and J by 5 bases, with 11 bases left in between. CDR3 length equals 13 residues. The CDR3, as DNA: TGTGCCAGCAACCCCCTATTCAATGAAAAACTGTTTTTT. Protein: CASNPLFNEKLFF.

This sequence joins TRBV28 and TRBJ2-3; TRBD2 matches 7 bases. CDR1 is MDHEN and CDR2 is SYDVKM in the germline V gene. CDR3 size: 14 residues. Trimming took 11 bases from V and 4 from J; bases not matched to a gene: 12. CDR3 nucleotide sequence: TGTGCCTCTAACCCCGCGGGAGAAGCAGATACGCAGTATTTT. Translation gives CASNPAGEADTQYF.

The rearrangement uses TRBV2 and TRBJ1-5; D is ambiguous. V was clipped by 3 bases and J by 3 bases, with 6 bases between them. CDR3 length equals 13 residues. CDR1 and CDR2 from the germline V gene are SNHLY and FYNNEI. For the CDR3, the DNA is TGTGCCAGCAGTGACCGGTTCAATCAGCCCCAGCATTTT. Residues: CASSDRFNQPQHF.

The V and J genes are TRBV5-4 and TRBJ1-2; no clear D. CDR3 length: 14 amino acids. Germline V gene lookup returns CDR1 SGHNT and CDR2 YYREEE (reference sequence). The ends were cut back, 1 base at V and 4 bases at J, with 11 bases in the middle. The DNA of the CDR3 is TGTGCCAGCAGCTTGTTGGCTTCTTCCTATGGCTACACCTTC. Protein sequence: CASSLLASSYGYTF.

In this sample, this clone turned up a few times. The J gene is TRBJ2-7, the V gene TRBV5-1; no reliable D call. Per the germline V gene, CDR1 is SGHRS and CDR2 is YFSETQ. This CDR3 contains 15 residues. Trimming took off 2 bases at V and 4 bases at J, with 16 bases between the two ends. The CDR3 coding sequence is TGCGCCAGCAGCTTTGAGTTTGGCGGTAGTTACGAGCAGTACTTC. Protein product: CASSFEFGGSYEQYF.

The chain carries TRBV2 and TRBJ2-1, with 12 bases that match TRBD2. V was pared by 6 bases and J by 2 bases, with 17 bases of the junction left unmatched. The germline V gene has CDR1 SNHLY and CDR2 FYNNEI. The CDR3 spans 20 residues. The CDR3 loop is CASSRAPPWTSGNTYNEQFF. CDR3 sequence (DNA): TGTGCCAGCAGCCGCGCCCCCCCCTGGACTAGCGGGAATACCTACAATGAGCAGTTCTTC.

The table lists this clone with a few counts. The genes are TRBV5-4 and TRBJ2-2; TRBD2 matches 10 bases. The trim removed 4 bases at V and 1 base at J, leaving 4 bases unmatched. Germline V lookup: CDR1 SGHNT, CDR2 YYREEE (reference sequence). The CDR3 length is 16 residues. The CDR3 DNA reads TGTGCCAGCAGCACAAGGACTAGCGGGAACACCGGGGAGCTGTTTTTT. Its protein product is CASSTRTSGNTGELFF.